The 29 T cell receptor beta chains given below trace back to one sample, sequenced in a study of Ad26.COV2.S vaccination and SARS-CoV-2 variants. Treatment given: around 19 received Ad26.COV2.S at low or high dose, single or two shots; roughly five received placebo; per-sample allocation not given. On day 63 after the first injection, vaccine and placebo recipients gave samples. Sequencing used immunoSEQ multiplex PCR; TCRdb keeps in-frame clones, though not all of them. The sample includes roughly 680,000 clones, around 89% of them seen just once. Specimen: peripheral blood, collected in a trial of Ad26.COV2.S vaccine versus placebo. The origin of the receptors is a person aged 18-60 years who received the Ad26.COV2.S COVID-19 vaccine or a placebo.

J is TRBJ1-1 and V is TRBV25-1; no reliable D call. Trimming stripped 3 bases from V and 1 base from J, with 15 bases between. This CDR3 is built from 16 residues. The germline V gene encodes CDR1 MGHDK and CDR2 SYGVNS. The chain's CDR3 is CASSDRRGLGNTEAFF. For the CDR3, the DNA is TGTGCCAGCAGTGATCGCCGAGGATTGGGGAACACTGAAGCTTTCTTT.

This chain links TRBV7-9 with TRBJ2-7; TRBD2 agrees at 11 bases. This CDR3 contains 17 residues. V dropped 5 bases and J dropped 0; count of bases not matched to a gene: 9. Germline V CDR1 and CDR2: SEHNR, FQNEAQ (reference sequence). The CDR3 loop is CASSRGVAGGSSYEQYF. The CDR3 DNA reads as TGTGCCAGCAGCCGGGGAGTAGCGGGAGGGAGCTCCTACGAGCAGTACTTC.

In DNA form, the CDR3 reads TGTGCCAGCAGTTACCCCCCCCAGGGGAACTACGAGCAGTACTTC. Translated: CASSYPPQGNYEQYF. V and J are TRBV6-6 and TRBJ2-7; weak D call: TRBD1 (6 bases). This CDR3 contains 15 residues. Looked up from germline, CDR1 is MNHNY and CDR2 is SVGAGI (reference sequence). The germline V and J ends were trimmed by 2 bases and 3 bases, with 14 bases remaining between them.

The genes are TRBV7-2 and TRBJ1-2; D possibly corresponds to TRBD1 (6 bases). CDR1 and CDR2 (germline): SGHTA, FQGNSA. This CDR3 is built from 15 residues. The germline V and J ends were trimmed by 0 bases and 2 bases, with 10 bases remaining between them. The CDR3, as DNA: TGTGCCAGCAGCTTAGCGGTAACAGGGAACTATGGCTACACCTTC. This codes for CASSLAVTGNYGYTF.

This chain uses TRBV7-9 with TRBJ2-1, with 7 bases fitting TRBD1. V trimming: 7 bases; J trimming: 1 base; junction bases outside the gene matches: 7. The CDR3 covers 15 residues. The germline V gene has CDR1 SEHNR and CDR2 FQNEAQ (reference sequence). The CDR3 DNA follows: TGTGCCAGCAACCGGGACAGCTTTTCCTACAATGAGCAGTTCTTC. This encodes CASNRDSFSYNEQFF.

DNA for the CDR3: TGTGCCAGCAGTTACTCTGTGGGGCTTAATTCACCCCTCCACTTT. Protein product: CASSYSVGLNSPLHF. The rearrangement links TRBV6-5 to TRBJ1-6; D may be TRBD1 (5 bases). Germline V gives CDR1 MNHEY, CDR2 SVGAGI. Trimming cost V 0 bases and J 6 bases, with 9 bases left between them. There are 15 residues in the CDR3.

The CDR3 DNA is TGCGCCAGCAGCGCCGGACAGCTTAACTATGGCTACACCTTC. Translated: CASSAGQLNYGYTF. The J gene is TRBJ1-2, the V gene TRBV5-1; a weak D match, TRBD1 (6 bases). CDR3 size: 14 residues. Trimming removed 4 bases at V and 1 base at J, with 11 bases between. CDR1 is SGHRS and CDR2 is YFSETQ in the germline V gene.

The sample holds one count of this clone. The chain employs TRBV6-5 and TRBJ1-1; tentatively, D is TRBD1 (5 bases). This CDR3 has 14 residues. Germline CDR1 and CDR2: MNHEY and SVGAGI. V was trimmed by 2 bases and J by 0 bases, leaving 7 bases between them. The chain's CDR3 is CASSYMGVNTEAFF. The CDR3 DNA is TGTGCCAGCAGTTACATGGGGGTGAACACTGAAGCTTTCTTT.

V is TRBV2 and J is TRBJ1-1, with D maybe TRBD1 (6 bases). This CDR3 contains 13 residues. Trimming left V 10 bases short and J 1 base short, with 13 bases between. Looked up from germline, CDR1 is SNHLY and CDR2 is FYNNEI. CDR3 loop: CAIGQFGNTEAFF. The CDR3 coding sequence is TGTGCCATTGGACAGTTTGGGAACACTGAAGCTTTCTTT.

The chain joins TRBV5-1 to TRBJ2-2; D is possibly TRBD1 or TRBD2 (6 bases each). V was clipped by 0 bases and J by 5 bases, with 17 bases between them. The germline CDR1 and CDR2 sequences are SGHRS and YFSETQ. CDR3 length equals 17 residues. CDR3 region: CASSLGGDTLGTGELFF. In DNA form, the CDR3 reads TGCGCCAGCAGCTTGGGCGGGGACACCCTCGGGACCGGGGAGCTGTTTTTT.

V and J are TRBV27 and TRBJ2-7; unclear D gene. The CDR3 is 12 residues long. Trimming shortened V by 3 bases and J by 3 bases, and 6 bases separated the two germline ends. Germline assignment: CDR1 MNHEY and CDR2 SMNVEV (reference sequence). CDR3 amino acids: CASSFSGYEQYF. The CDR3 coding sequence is TGTGCCAGCAGTTTTTCGGGCTACGAGCAGTACTTC.

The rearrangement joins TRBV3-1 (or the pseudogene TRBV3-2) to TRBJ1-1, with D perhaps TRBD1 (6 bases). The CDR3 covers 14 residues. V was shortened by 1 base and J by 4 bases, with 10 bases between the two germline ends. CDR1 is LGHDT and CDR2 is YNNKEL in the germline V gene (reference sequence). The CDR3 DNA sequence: TGTGCCAGCAGCCAAGGAGGACAGAGCACTGAAGCTTTCTTT. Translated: CASSQGGQSTEAFF.

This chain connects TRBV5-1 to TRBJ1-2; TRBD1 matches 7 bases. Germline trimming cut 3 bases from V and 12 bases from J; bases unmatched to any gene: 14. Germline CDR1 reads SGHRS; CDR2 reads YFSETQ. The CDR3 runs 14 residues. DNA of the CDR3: TGCGCCAGCAGCTCCCAAACCGGGACAGATATAGACACCTTC. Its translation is CASSSQTGTDIDTF.

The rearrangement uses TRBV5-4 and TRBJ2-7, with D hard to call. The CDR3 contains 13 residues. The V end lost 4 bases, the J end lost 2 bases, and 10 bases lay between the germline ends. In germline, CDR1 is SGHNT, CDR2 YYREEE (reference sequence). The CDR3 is CASSPGLPYEQYF. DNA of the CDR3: TGTGCCAGCAGCCCGGGCCTGCCCTACGAGCAGTACTTC.

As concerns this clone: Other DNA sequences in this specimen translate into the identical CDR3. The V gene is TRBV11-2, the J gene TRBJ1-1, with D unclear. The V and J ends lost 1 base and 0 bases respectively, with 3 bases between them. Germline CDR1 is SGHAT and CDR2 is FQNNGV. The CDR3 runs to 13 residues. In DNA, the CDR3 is TGTGCCAGCAGCTTAGGACTGAACACTGAAGCTTTCTTT. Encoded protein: CASSLGLNTEAFF.

DNA of the CDR3: TGCGCCAGCAGCCCAACTAGCGGGGGAACCTACGAGCAGTACTTC. Protein: CASSPTSGGTYEQYF. This chain connects TRBV5-1 to TRBJ2-7; 11 bases are shared with TRBD2. CDR1 and CDR2 from the germline V gene are SGHRS and YFSETQ. Trimming cost V 4 bases and J 2 bases; bases outside gene matches: 5. The CDR3 covers 15 residues.

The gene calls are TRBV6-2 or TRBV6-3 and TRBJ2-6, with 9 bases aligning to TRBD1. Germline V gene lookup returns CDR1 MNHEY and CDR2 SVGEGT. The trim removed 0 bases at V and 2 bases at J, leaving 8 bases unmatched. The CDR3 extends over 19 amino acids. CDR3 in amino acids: CASSYSPGQGGAGANVLTF. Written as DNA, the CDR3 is TGTGCCAGCAGTTACTCTCCGGGACAGGGTGGCGCTGGGGCCAACGTCCTGACTTTC.

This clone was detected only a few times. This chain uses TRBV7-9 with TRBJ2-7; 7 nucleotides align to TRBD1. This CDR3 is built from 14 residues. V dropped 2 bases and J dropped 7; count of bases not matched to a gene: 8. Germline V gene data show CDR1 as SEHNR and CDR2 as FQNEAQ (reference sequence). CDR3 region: CASSLNRGSGEQYF. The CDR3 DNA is TGTGCCAGCAGCTTAAACAGGGGATCGGGTGAGCAGTACTTC. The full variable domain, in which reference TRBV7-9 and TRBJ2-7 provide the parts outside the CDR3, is DTGVSQNPRHKITKRGQNVTFRCDPISEHNRLYWYRQTLGQGPEFLTYFQNEAQLEKSRLLSDRFSAERPKGSFSTLEIQRTEQGDSAMYLCASSLNRGSGEQYFGPGTRLTVT.

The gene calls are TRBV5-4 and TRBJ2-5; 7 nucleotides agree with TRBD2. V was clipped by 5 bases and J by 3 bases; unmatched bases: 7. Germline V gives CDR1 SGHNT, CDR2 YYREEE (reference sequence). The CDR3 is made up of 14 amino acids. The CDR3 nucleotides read TGTGCCAGCAGACCCGGACTAGTGGAAGAGACCCAGTACTTC. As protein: CASRPGLVEETQYF.

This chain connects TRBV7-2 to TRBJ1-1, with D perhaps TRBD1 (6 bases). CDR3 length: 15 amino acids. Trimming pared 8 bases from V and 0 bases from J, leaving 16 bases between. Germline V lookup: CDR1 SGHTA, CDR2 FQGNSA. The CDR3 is CASLGLGGLNTEAFF. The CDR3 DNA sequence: TGTGCCAGCCTAGGCTTGGGGGGCCTGAACACTGAAGCTTTCTTT.

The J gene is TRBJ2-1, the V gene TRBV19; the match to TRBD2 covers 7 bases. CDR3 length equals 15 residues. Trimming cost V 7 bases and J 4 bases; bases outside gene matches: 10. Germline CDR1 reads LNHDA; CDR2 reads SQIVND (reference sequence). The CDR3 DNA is TGTGCCAGTAACCAAGCAGCTAGCGGTTACAATGAGCAGTTCTTC. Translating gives CASNQAASGYNEQFF.

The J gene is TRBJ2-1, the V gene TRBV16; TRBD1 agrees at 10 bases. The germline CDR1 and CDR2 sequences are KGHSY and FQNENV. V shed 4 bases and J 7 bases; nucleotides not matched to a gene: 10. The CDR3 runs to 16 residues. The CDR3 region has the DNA TGTGCCAGCAGCCCGCGACAGGGGGCTTTTTGGAATGAGCAGTTCTTC. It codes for CASSPRQGAFWNEQFF. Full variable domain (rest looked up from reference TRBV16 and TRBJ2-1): GEEVAQTPKHLVRGEGQKAKLYCAPIKGHSYVFWYQQVLKNEFKFLISFQNENVFDETGMPKERFSAKCLPNSPCSLEIQATKLEDSAVYFCASSPRQGAFWNEQFFGPGTRLTVL.

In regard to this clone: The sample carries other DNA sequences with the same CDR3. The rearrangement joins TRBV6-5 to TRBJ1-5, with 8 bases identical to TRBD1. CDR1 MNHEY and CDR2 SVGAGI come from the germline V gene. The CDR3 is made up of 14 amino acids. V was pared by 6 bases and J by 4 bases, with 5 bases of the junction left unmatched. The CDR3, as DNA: TGTGCCAGCAGCCTCGGACAGGGTAATCAGCCCCAGCATTTT. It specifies CASSLGQGNQPQHF.

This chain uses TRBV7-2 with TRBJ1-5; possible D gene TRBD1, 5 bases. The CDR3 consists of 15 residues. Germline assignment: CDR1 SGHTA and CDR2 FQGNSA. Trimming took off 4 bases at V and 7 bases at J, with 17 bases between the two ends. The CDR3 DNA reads TGTGCCAGCAGCTCCACGGGGGGGACGGGACAGCCCCAGCATTTT. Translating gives CASSSTGGTGQPQHF.

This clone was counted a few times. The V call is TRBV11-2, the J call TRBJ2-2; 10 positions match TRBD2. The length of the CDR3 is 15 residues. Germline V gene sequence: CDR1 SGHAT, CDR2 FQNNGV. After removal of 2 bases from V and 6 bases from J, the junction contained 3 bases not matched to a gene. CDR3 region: CASSLLAGVAGELFF. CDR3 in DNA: TGTGCCAGCAGCTTACTAGCGGGGGTGGCCGGGGAGCTGTTTTTT.

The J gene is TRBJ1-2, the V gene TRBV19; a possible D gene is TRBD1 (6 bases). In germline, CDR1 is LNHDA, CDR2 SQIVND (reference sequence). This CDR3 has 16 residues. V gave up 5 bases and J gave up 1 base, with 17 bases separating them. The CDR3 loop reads CASSPEYRDYNYGYTF. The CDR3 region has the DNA TGTGCCAGTAGTCCTGAATACAGGGACTATAACTATGGCTACACCTTC.

The CDR3: CASSSPWAGNTEAFF. The CDR3 nucleotides read TGTGCCAGCAGCTCCCCCTGGGCGGGGAACACTGAAGCTTTCTTT. This chain uses TRBV7-9 with TRBJ1-1; D is ambiguous. V was trimmed by 4 bases and J by 1 base, leaving 13 bases between them. The CDR3 sequence is 15 residues long. CDR1 SEHNR and CDR2 FQNEAQ come from the germline V gene (reference sequence).

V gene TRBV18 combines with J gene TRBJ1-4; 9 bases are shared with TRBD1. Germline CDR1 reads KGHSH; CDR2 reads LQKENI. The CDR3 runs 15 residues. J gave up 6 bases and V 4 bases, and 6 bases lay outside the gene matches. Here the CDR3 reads CASSRPGQGDEKLFF. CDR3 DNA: TGTGCCAGCTCACGGCCGGGACAGGGTGATGAAAAACTGTTTTTT.

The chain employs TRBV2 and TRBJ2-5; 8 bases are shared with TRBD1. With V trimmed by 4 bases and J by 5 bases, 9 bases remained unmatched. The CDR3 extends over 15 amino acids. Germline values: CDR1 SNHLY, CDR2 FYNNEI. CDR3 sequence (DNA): TGTGCCAGCAGTGGCCAGGGGGCGCCCCGGGAGACCCAGTACTTC. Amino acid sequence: CASSGQGAPRETQYF.